This TCR beta chain was recorded in a study of OX40 agonist ivuxolimab in advanced cancers. Study-wide background: There were three patients with partial responses, one having hepatocellular carcinoma and two cutaneous melanoma. Study findings and constraints: In the 0.1 to 3.0 mg/kg range, CD4+ and CD8+ blood T cells had expanded clonally by week 6.

Using immunoSEQ multiplex PCR, the repertoire was profiled, and TCRdb retains in-frame clones only, with some absent. The sample records about 44,000 clones, 92% being singletons. The CDR3 loop spans 15 amino acids. Trimming took 3 bases from V and 4 from J, leaving 15 bases between them. The germline CDR1 and CDR2 sequences are MGHRA and YSYEKL. Exclusion applied to patients with autoimmune disease history or systemic immunosuppression. As for this clone: Its specificity is not known.

Sequences were derived from CD4+ or CD8+ T cells sorted from blood, sampled in a trial of the OX40 agonist ivuxolimab. V gene TRBV4-1 combines with J gene TRBJ1-1, with a possible D match to TRBD1 (5 bases). The sequence was obtained from an adult with an advanced solid tumor such as melanoma, head and neck, liver or kidney cancer. In DNA, the CDR3 is TGCGCCAGCAGCCAGACCGGGGCTTCGGGCACTGAAGCTTTCTTT. It specifies CASSQTGASGTEAFF.